Below are 18 T cell receptor beta chains sequenced from a single sample in a study of regulatory T cells in long-lasting Graves disease. To make TCR beta libraries, researchers used iRepertoire HTBI primers and Arm-PCR of CDR3 regions. TCRdb re-called the multiplex PCR reads with MiXCR, one entry per CDR3 protein. The profile shows roughly 500,000 distinct CDR3 sequences, 11% to 15% of them singletons. As for time point: newly diagnosed GD, antithyroid drugs for less than 3 months. The TCR library used RNA extracted from PBMCs. This sample also belongs to another study, concerning T cells in Graves' hyperthyroidism and ophthalmopathy.

This material consisted of peripheral blood mononuclear cells (PBMCs), taken at new diagnosis, from a patient treated with antithyroid drugs. The receptors were gathered from a woman aged 45 to 65 with Graves disease.

As regards this clonotype: A clone one base away is much larger, so this may be a read error. This rearrangement joins TRBV6-1 to TRBJ1-2; D is uncertain. V lost 10 bases and J lost 4, with 19 bases in between. Per germline, CDR1 MNHNS and CDR2 SASEGT. This CDR3 region has 14 residues. The CDR3 spells CANRPGSGSYGYTF. CDR3 bases: TGTGCCAACAGACCCGGCTCGGGCAGCTATGGCTACACCTTC.

Comment on this clonotype: At one end the junction does not follow the germline gene, possibly because of a read error. The rearrangement uses TRBV5-6 and TRBJ1-4; D not certain. The CDR3 covers 12 residues. Germline-derived CDR1 and CDR2 are SGHDT and YYEEEE. The CDR3 region has the DNA TGTGCCAGCAGCTTAAACGGTGAAGAACTGTTTTTT. Translated: CASSLNGEELFF. Full variable domain (remainder filled in from reference TRBV5-6 and TRBJ1-4): DAGVTQSPTHLIKTRGQQVTLRCSPKSGHDTVSWYQQALGQGPQFIFQYYEEEERQRGNFPDRFSGHQFPNYSSELNVNALLLGDSALYLCASSLNGEELFFGSGTQLSVL.

This clonotype was recorded many times. The chain recombines TRBV3-1 with TRBJ2-1; possibly TRBD2 for D (5 bases). The V gene's germline CDR1 is LGHDT and CDR2 YNNKEL (reference sequence). V was shortened by 4 bases and J by 7 bases, with 8 bases between the two germline ends. CDR3 length: 12 amino acids. The CDR3 DNA follows: TGTGCCAGCAGCCGGGAGCGGAATGAGCAGTTCTTC. As protein: CASSRERNEQFF.

In its sample, this clonotype was seen a few times. This sequence joins TRBV27 and TRBJ1-6; 10 bases align to TRBD1. CDR3 size: 19 residues. V lost 6 bases to trimming and J lost 7 bases; unmatched junction nucleotides: 18. CDR1 and CDR2 from the germline V gene are MNHEY and SMNVEV (reference sequence). This CDR3 reads CASRKGTGAKVFENSPLHF. DNA of the CDR3: TGTGCCAGCAGAAAGGGGACAGGGGCCAAAGTATTTGAAAATTCACCCCTCCACTTT.

This clonotype was found many times. The V call is TRBV11-1, the J call TRBJ2-3; 7 positions match TRBD1. The ends lost 5 bases at V and 1 base at J; junction bases unmatched: 3. The CDR3 is made up of 14 amino acids. CDR1 and CDR2 (germline): SGHAT, FQDESV (reference sequence). Here the CDR3 DNA reads TGTGCCAGCAGCACAGGGGCAGGCACAGATACGCAGTATTTT. Amino acids: CASSTGAGTDTQYF.

This clonotype was counted many times. The rearrangement uses TRBV29-1 and TRBJ2-1; 11 nucleotides line up with TRBD1. The CDR3 contains 15 residues. V lost 3 bases to trimming and J lost 5 bases; unmatched junction nucleotides: 6. Germline CDR1 SQVTM, CDR2 ANQGSEA. The CDR3 bases are TGCAGCGTTGACGGGACAGGGGGGAACGACAATGAGCAGTTCTTC. It yields the protein CSVDGTGGNDNEQFF.

The V call is TRBV29-1, the J call TRBJ2-3; D remains unclear. Germline CDR1 reads SQVTM; CDR2 reads ANQGSEA. The V and J ends lost 6 bases and 0 bases respectively, with 7 bases between them. This CDR3 comprises 12 residues. This CDR3 reads CSVLVSTDTQYF. DNA for the CDR3: TGCAGCGTGCTAGTCAGCACAGATACGCAGTATTTT.

CDR3 region: CASSLLGSQYNEQFF. For the CDR3, the DNA is TGTGCCAGCAGCCTGCTAGGATCCCAGTACAATGAGCAGTTCTTC. The chain joins TRBV7-2 to TRBJ2-1, with D hard to call. Germline V CDR1 and CDR2: SGHTA, FQGNSA. This CDR3 has 15 amino acids. Trimming removed 5 bases at V and 4 bases at J, with 15 bases between.

The chain couples TRBV14 to TRBJ2-1, with TRBD2 as a possible D gene (6 bases). V was cut by 6 bases and J by 5 bases, with 20 bases left in between. This CDR3 region has 16 residues. Germline CDR1 and CDR2: SGHDN and FVKESK. This CDR3 is CASSSFFWEDHNEQFF. The CDR3 DNA is TGTGCCAGCAGTTCCTTTTTCTGGGAGGACCACAATGAGCAGTTCTTC.

This clonotype has ten or more counts. V is TRBV29-1 and J is TRBJ2-1; TRBD2 matches 13 bases. Losses at the gene ends were 0 bases for V and 2 bases for J; bases not matched to a gene: 7. The V gene's germline CDR1 is SQVTM and CDR2 ANQGSEA. The CDR3 is made up of 18 amino acids. CDR3 sequence: CSVEDTTSGRFPYNEQFF. Here the CDR3 DNA reads TGCAGCGTTGAAGATACGACTAGCGGGAGGTTCCCCTACAATGAGCAGTTCTTC.

This clonotype showed up many times. V is TRBV11-2 and J is TRBJ1-2; 9 bases agree with TRBD1. The CDR3 consists of 13 residues. V trimming: 5 bases; J trimming: 5 bases; junction bases outside the gene matches: 3. The V gene's germline CDR1 is SGHAT and CDR2 FQNNGV. CDR3 in amino acids: CASSHRGLYGYTF. The CDR3 coding sequence is TGTGCCAGCAGCCACAGGGGGCTGTATGGCTACACCTTC.

The chain couples TRBV6-1 to TRBJ1-5; weak D call: TRBD1 (6 bases). Trimming took 6 bases from V and 5 from J, leaving 17 bases between them. CDR3 length equals 15 residues. CDR1 and CDR2 from the germline V gene are MNHNS and SASEGT. This CDR3 reads CASSPRGGTYQPQHF. The CDR3 DNA reads as TGTGCCAGCAGCCCAAGAGGGGGGACCTATCAGCCCCAGCATTTT.

This clonotype showed up many times. This chain connects TRBV30 to TRBJ2-1; possibly TRBD1 or TRBD2 for D (5 bases each). The CDR3 has 14 amino acids. Germline values: CDR1 GTSNPN, CDR2 SVGIG (reference sequence). With 4 bases removed from V and 7 bases from J, the gap between germline ends came to 17 bases. DNA of the CDR3: TGTGCCTGGAAGCCGGGACCAAAGTTGAATGAGCAGTTCTTC. Protein product: CAWKPGPKLNEQFF. Full variable domain (rest looked up from reference TRBV30 and TRBJ2-1): SQTIHQWPATLVQPVGSPLSLECTVEGTSNPNLYWYRQAAGRGLQLLFYSVGIGQISSEVPQNLSASRPQDRQFILSSKKLLLSDSGFYLCAWKPGPKLNEQFFGPGTRLTVL.

V usage is TRBV10-3 and J usage is TRBJ2-3; TRBD1 might be the D (6 bases). With 10 bases removed from V and 0 bases from J, the gap between germline ends came to 14 bases. The germline V gene has CDR1 ENHRY and CDR2 SYGVKD. CDR3 size: 14 residues. CDR3 coding DNA: TGTGCCACCTCCTACAGGGAGAGCACAGATACGCAGTATTTT. The encoded protein is CATSYRESTDTQYF.

This clonotype occurred many times. The chain links TRBV30 to TRBJ1-4; tentative D call: TRBD1 (6 bases). CDR1 and CDR2 (germline): GTSNPN, SVGIG (reference sequence). The CDR3 runs 12 residues. V was cut by 4 bases and J by 5 bases, with 8 bases left in between. The CDR3, as DNA: TGTGCCTGGACAGGGGCGAATGAAAAACTGTTTTTT. Residues: CAWTGANEKLFF.

This clonotype was seen repeatedly, ten times or more. The rearrangement uses TRBV7-9 and TRBJ2-3; 10 nucleotides line up with TRBD2. Trimming at V came to 5 bases and at J to 2 bases, leaving 4 bases not matched to a gene. CDR1 and CDR2 from the germline V gene are SEHNR and FQNEAQ (reference sequence). The CDR3 spans 15 residues. CDR3 region: CASSAGLAVTDTQYF. CDR3 bases: TGTGCCAGCAGCGCTGGACTAGCGGTCACAGATACGCAGTATTTT. The entire variable domain, with the rest obtained from reference TRBV7-9 and TRBJ2-3, is as follows: DTGVSQNPRHKITKRGQNVTFRCDPISEHNRLYWYRQTLGQGPEFLTYFQNEAQLEKSRLLSDRFSAERPKGSFSTLEIQRTEQGDSAMYLCASSAGLAVTDTQYFGPGTRLTVL.

On this clonotype: It may be a read error: a sequence one base away is much more abundant. The chain carries TRBV10-3 and TRBJ2-5; TRBD2 matches 9 bases. The CDR3 spans 12 residues. J was trimmed by 3 bases and V by 8 bases; bases with no gene match: 1. The germline V gene encodes CDR1 ENHRY and CDR2 SYGVKD. The CDR3 reads CAIGGGEETQYF. The CDR3 region has the DNA TGTGCCATCGGCGGGGGGGAAGAGACCCAGTACTTC.

This clonotype came up a few times. The rearrangement uses TRBV6-1 and TRBJ2-1, with unresolved D. Per the germline V gene, CDR1 is MNHNS and CDR2 is SASEGT. The V end lost 3 bases, the J end lost 2 bases, and 8 bases lay between the germline ends. The CDR3 is 14 residues long. The CDR3 protein is CASSERPAYNEQFF. The CDR3, as DNA: TGTGCCAGCAGTGAGCGGCCCGCCTACAATGAGCAGTTCTTC.